Reported below is one TCR beta chain. Its target is not known. The data derive from a study of CD8 T cells in Susac syndrome. Findings of the study overall: Peak Susac CD8+ clonal expansion was seen in TEMRA cells and active patients.

Reverse transcription used about 0.45 to 1 ug RNA and random hexamers. TCRdb analysed the immunoSEQ multiplex PCR reads with MiXCR anew, one entry per CDR3 protein. The sample records around 130,000 distinct CDR3 sequences, about 93% being singletons. The germline V gene encodes CDR1 DFQATT and CDR2 SNEGSKA (reference sequence). The length of the CDR3 is 12 residues. V was clipped by 3 bases and J by 3 bases, with 9 bases between them. V is TRBV20-1 and J is TRBJ2-7, with D uncertain. Input material: CD8+ T cells from PBMCs. This sequence was found in a human donor with Susac syndrome. CDR3 in DNA: TGCAGTGCTAGCAACACCGACTACGAGCAGTACTTC. This gives the protein CSASNTDYEQYF.